This T cell receptor (beta chain) was observed in a study of OX40 agonist ivuxolimab in advanced cancers. Study context: Dose-escalation patients were diagnosed with hepatocellular carcinoma, melanoma, renal cell cancer or head and neck cancer.

The study's findings and limits: Expanded clones were, on average, more numerous among CD8+ T cells than CD4+. With doses of 0.1-3.0 mg/kg, partial responders showed among the lowest clonal expansion.

Germline V lookup: CDR1 SGHRS, CDR2 YFSETQ. V was trimmed by 6 bases and J by 5 bases, leaving 19 bases between them. The CDR3 runs 15 residues. On this clone itself: Its specificity is not known.

Here immunoSEQ multiplex PCR was the method, and the copy in TCRdb shows in-frame clones only, minus some. Seen here are around 49,000 clones, nearly 80% observed once, and the top ten hold approximately 7.9%. The source was CD4+ or CD8+ T cells sorted from blood, collected in a trial of the OX40 agonist ivuxolimab. This clonotype was obtained from an adult with an advanced solid tumor such as melanoma, head and neck, liver or kidney cancer. This chain connects TRBV5-1 to TRBJ2-3; D may be TRBD1 (6 bases). In DNA form, the CDR3 reads TGCGCCAGCAACCAGGGGATGGGTGGGGGAGATACGCAGTATTTT. As protein: CASNQGMGGGDTQYF.